This T cell receptor beta chain was captured in a study of Tregs in tolerant kidney transplant recipients. This CDR3 region has 13 residues. Trimming left V 4 bases short and J 7 bases short, with 8 bases between. In germline, CDR1 is SGHAT, CDR2 FQDESV (reference sequence). The assay was immunoSEQ multiplex PCR, and TCRdb's table has in-frame clones only and misses some. The data contain approximately 43,000 clones, roughly nine tenths of them singletons. Sequenced material: Tregs from blood. V gene TRBV11-1 combines with J gene TRBJ1-6; no clear D. The TCR was taken from a human donor in good health. The CDR3 DNA reads as TGTGCCAGCAGCTCCCTTCCAAATTCACCCCTCCACTTT. Translated, it gives CASSSLPNSPLHF.